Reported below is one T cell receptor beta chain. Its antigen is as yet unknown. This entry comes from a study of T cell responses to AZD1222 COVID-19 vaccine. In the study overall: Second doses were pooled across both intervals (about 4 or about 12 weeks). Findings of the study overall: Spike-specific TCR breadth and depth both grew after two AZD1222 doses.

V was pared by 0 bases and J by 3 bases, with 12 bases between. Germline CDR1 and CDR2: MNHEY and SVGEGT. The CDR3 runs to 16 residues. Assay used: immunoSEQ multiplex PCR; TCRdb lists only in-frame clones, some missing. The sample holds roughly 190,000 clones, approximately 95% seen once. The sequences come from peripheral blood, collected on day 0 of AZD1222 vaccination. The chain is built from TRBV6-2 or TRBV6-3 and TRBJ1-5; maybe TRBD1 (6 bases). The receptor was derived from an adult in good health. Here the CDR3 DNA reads TGTGCCAGCAGTTACTCGGCAGGGGTATTCAATCAGCCCCAGCATTTT. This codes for CASSYSAGVFNQPQHF.